This entry describes one T cell receptor (beta chain). Its antigen is currently unknown. This specimen belongs to a study of identical twins. General study results and limits: Cross-sectional statistics underpinned the conclusions; the same donors were not followed. With monozygotic twins, out-of-frame TCR alpha sharing exceeded what models estimated. For out-of-frame alpha sequences shared by twins, low generation probability was in excess. A partial confounding effect on zero-insertion analyses could come from invariant MAIT and iNKT cells.

Using its own MiXCR run on the 5' RACE reads, TCRdb lists one record per CDR3 protein. Of 540,000 or so distinct CDR3 sequences in the sample, 20% to 25% are singletons; the top ten hold more than 0.4%. Looked up from germline, CDR1 is DFQATT and CDR2 is SNEGSKA (reference sequence). Trimming left V 8 bases short and J 9 bases short, with 29 bases between. The CDR3 is 16 amino acids. Separately, the same data were catalogued under a study of yellow fever vaccine responses in identical twins.

The chain combines TRBV20-1 with TRBJ2-1; D is possibly TRBD1 or TRBD2 (5 bases each). The sample consisted of CD4+ T cells sorted from blood. This sequence was found in a young woman in good health. CDR3 sequence (DNA): TGCAGTACCCACCCTACCGGGACCCCCATTGGGGGTGAGCAGTTCTTC. It translates to CSTHPTGTPIGGEQFF.